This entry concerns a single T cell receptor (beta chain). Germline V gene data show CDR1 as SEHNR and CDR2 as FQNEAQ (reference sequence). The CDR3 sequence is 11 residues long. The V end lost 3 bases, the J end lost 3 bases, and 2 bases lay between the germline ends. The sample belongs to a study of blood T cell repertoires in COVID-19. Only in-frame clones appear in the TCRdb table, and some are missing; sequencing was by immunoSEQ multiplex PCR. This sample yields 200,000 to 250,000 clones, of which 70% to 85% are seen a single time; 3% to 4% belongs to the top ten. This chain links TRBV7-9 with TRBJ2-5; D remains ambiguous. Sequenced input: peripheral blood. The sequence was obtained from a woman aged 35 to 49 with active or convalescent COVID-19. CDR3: CASSFKETQYF. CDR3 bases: TGTGCCAGCAGCTTTAAAGAGACCCAGTACTTC.